A single sample gave rise to the 9 T cell receptor beta chains below, sequenced in a study of cytomegalovirus exposure and HLA in healthy donors. With 60 Vbeta and 13 Jbeta primers, the PCR was carried out. Generated by immunoSEQ multiplex PCR, the TCRdb table keeps only in-frame clones and is missing some. The sample holds some 120,000 clones, over 60% seen once. The specimen was PBMCs. These receptors were collected from a human donor in good health.

The chain is built from TRBV27 and TRBJ1-2; D possibly corresponds to TRBD1 (5 bases). Germline assignment: CDR1 MNHEY and CDR2 SMNVEV (reference sequence). CDR3 length equals 13 residues. The V end lost 3 bases, the J end lost 3 bases, and 8 bases lay between the germline ends. The CDR3 loop is CASSLGGDYGYTF. The CDR3 nucleotides are TGTGCCAGCAGTTTGGGGGGGGACTATGGCTACACCTTC.

This clone is a singleton in its sample. The V call is TRBV5-5, the J call TRBJ2-5, with 8 bases matching TRBD2. The CDR3 spans 14 residues. With V trimmed by 3 bases and J by 1 base, 2 bases remained unmatched. Germline V gene sequence: CDR1 SGHKS, CDR2 YYEKEE (reference sequence). CDR3 coding DNA: TGTGCCAGCAGCTCGGGACTAGTCCAAGAGACCCAGTACTTC. It yields the protein CASSSGLVQETQYF.

The J gene is TRBJ1-2, the V gene TRBV27; a possible D gene is TRBD1 (6 bases). The V gene lost 4 bases and the J gene lost 2 bases, with 14 bases spanning the gap. CDR1 and CDR2 (germline): MNHEY, SMNVEV (reference sequence). There are 15 residues in the CDR3. The CDR3 region is CASSWAGDINYGYTF. DNA of the CDR3: TGTGCCAGCAGTTGGGCGGGGGACATAAACTATGGCTACACCTTC.

With regard to this clone: The CDR3 end shows no conserved phenylalanine or tryptophan, and so a read error is likely. The V call is TRBV6-1, the J call TRBJ2-7; the D gene is possibly TRBD2 (8 bases). Germline V gene lookup returns CDR1 MNHNS and CDR2 SASEGT. The CDR3 runs 15 residues. V was trimmed by 2 bases and J by 2 bases, leaving 13 bases between them. The CDR3 sequence is CASSELAGQTYEQYL. The CDR3 bases are TGTGCCAGCAGTGAATTAGCGGGACAGACCTACGAGCAGTACCTC.

This chain links TRBV7-2 with TRBJ2-5; TRBD2 might be the D (6 bases). CDR3 length equals 15 residues. V lost 1 base, J lost 2 bases, and 11 bases lay in between. Germline lookup yields CDR1 SGHTA and CDR2 FQGNSA. The CDR3 reads CASSLGGASQETQYF. CDR3 coding DNA: TGTGCCAGCAGCTTAGGCGGGGCATCTCAAGAGACCCAGTACTTC. Based on the CDR3 plus reference TRBV7-2 and TRBJ2-5, the full variable domain is GAGVSQSPSNKVTEKGKDVELRCDPISGHTALYWYRQSLGQGLEFLIYFQGNSAPDKSGLPSDRFSAERTGGSVSTLTIQRTQQEDSAVYLCASSLGGASQETQYFGPGTRLLVL.

The chain uses TRBV11-3 and TRBJ2-2; D is possibly TRBD2 (6 bases). The CDR3 is made up of 16 amino acids. Trimming shortened V by 1 base and J by 1 base, and 10 bases separated the two germline ends. The germline V gene has CDR1 SGHNT and CDR2 YENEEA. Here the CDR3 DNA reads TGTGCCAGCAGCTTAGGAACGGGGGTGAACACCGGGGAGCTGTTTTTT. Protein sequence: CASSLGTGVNTGELFF. The complete variable domain, with remaining parts taken from reference TRBV11-3 and TRBJ2-2, reads EAGVVQSPRYKIIEKKQPVAFWCNPISGHNTLYWYLQNLGQGPELLIRYENEEAVDDSQLPKDRFSAERLKGVDSTLKIQPAELGDSAVYLCASSLGTGVNTGELFFGEGSRLTVL.

The V call is TRBV18, the J call TRBJ2-3; 13 nucleotides agree with TRBD2. Looked up from germline, CDR1 is KGHSH and CDR2 is LQKENI. The ends lost 4 bases at V and 2 bases at J; junction bases unmatched: 6. The CDR3 sequence is 17 residues long. CDR3 nucleotide sequence: TGTGCCAGCTCACTGACTAGCGGGGGGACTATCACAGATACGCAGTATTTT. Its protein is CASSLTSGGTITDTQYF.

The CDR3 DNA reads as TGTGCCAGCAAAGGGACTAGCGGGGGTCAGGAGACCCAGTACTTC. This gives the protein CASKGTSGGQETQYF. The J gene is TRBJ2-5, the V gene TRBV6-5; TRBD2 matches 14 bases. Germline loops: CDR1 MNHEY, CDR2 SVGAGI. Trimming cost V 7 bases and J 5 bases; bases outside gene matches: 6. The CDR3 length is 15 residues.

The V call is TRBV15, the J call TRBJ2-5, with 11 positions matching TRBD2. CDR3 size: 16 residues. Germline-derived CDR1 and CDR2 are LNHNV and YYDKDF (reference sequence). J was trimmed by 5 bases and V by 0 bases; bases with no gene match: 5. Here the CDR3 DNA reads TGTGCCACCAGCAGAGAGCTAGCGGGGGGCGGGGAGACCCAGTACTTC. Amino acids: CATSRELAGGGETQYF. Combining the CDR3 with reference TRBV15 and TRBJ2-5 gives the whole variable domain DAMVIQNPRYQVTQFGKPVTLSCSQTLNHNVMYWYQQKSSQAPKLLFHYYDKDFNNEADTPDNFQSRRPNTSFCFLDIRSPGLGDTAMYLCATSRELAGGGETQYFGPGTRLLVL.